This T cell receptor beta chain was sequenced in a study of T-cell memory formation after mild COVID-19. MiXCR, run by TCRdb on the 5' RACE reads, gives a single entry per CDR3 protein. The data show some 100,000 distinct CDR3 sequences, with around 10% seen just once and 40% held by the top ten. The V and J ends lost 6 bases and 1 base respectively, with 13 bases between them. Germline values: CDR1 SNHLY, CDR2 FYNNEI. This CDR3 contains 14 residues. This clonotype was detected a few times. The specimen was PBMCs or a T cell subset sorted from them (not recorded which). This rearrangement joins TRBV2 to TRBJ2-7; tentatively, D is TRBD2 (5 bases). The sequence was obtained from a man in his late teens or twenties who had mild COVID-19 (a few samples of this study predate the infection). Cell type and time point are not known. Written as DNA, the CDR3 is TGTGCCAGCAGGGAGGTGGCAGCTTCCTACGAGCAGTACTTC. Its protein is CASREVAASYEQYF.